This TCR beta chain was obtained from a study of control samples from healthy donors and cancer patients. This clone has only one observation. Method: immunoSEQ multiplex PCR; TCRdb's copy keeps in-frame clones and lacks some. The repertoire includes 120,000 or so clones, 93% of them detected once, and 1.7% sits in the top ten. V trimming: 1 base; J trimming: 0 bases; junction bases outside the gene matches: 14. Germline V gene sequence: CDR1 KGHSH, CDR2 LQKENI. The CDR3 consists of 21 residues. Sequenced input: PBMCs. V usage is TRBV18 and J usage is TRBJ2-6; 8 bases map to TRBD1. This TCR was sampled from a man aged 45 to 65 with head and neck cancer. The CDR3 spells CASSPRRQGAISRSGANVLTF. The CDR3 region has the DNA TGTGCCAGCTCACCACGGAGGCAGGGGGCAATCTCCCGCTCTGGGGCCAACGTCCTGACTTTC.